This T cell receptor (beta chain) was identified in a study of T cells in Graves' hyperthyroidism and ophthalmopathy. Study-wide results and limits: Expanded thyroid clonotypes (above 0.001) were mostly also found in blood. Patients with ophthalmopathy were separated from those with stable hyperthyroidism by a 13 V-J model. In validation, the model predicted ophthalmopathy. These predictions came a median 6.5 months before onset.

Template material for amplifying TCR beta CDR3 regions consisted of RNA transcripts. With the HTBI primer set, the TCR CDR3 went through a first round of RT-PCR. From the multiplex PCR reads, TCRdb called clonotypes with MiXCR, one entry per CDR3 protein. The sample lists about 160,000 distinct CDR3 sequences; less than 10% were seen once. The length of the CDR3 is 14 residues. Germline V gives CDR1 LNHDA, CDR2 SQIVND (reference sequence). Diagnosis rested on symptoms, serum thyroxine and TRAb, thyroid ultrasound, and orbital computed tomography. For this clonotype: Its target is unknown. This may come from a read error, since a much larger clone is one base off.

Sequenced sample: blood. The TCR comes from a woman younger than 35 with Graves' hyperthyroidism that later progressed to Graves' ophthalmopathy. This chain connects TRBV19 to TRBJ1-4; unclear D gene. CDR3 in DNA: TGTACCAGTAGTGTTGCGGGGAAGCATGAAAAACTGTTTTTT. This translates into CTSSVAGKHEKLFF.